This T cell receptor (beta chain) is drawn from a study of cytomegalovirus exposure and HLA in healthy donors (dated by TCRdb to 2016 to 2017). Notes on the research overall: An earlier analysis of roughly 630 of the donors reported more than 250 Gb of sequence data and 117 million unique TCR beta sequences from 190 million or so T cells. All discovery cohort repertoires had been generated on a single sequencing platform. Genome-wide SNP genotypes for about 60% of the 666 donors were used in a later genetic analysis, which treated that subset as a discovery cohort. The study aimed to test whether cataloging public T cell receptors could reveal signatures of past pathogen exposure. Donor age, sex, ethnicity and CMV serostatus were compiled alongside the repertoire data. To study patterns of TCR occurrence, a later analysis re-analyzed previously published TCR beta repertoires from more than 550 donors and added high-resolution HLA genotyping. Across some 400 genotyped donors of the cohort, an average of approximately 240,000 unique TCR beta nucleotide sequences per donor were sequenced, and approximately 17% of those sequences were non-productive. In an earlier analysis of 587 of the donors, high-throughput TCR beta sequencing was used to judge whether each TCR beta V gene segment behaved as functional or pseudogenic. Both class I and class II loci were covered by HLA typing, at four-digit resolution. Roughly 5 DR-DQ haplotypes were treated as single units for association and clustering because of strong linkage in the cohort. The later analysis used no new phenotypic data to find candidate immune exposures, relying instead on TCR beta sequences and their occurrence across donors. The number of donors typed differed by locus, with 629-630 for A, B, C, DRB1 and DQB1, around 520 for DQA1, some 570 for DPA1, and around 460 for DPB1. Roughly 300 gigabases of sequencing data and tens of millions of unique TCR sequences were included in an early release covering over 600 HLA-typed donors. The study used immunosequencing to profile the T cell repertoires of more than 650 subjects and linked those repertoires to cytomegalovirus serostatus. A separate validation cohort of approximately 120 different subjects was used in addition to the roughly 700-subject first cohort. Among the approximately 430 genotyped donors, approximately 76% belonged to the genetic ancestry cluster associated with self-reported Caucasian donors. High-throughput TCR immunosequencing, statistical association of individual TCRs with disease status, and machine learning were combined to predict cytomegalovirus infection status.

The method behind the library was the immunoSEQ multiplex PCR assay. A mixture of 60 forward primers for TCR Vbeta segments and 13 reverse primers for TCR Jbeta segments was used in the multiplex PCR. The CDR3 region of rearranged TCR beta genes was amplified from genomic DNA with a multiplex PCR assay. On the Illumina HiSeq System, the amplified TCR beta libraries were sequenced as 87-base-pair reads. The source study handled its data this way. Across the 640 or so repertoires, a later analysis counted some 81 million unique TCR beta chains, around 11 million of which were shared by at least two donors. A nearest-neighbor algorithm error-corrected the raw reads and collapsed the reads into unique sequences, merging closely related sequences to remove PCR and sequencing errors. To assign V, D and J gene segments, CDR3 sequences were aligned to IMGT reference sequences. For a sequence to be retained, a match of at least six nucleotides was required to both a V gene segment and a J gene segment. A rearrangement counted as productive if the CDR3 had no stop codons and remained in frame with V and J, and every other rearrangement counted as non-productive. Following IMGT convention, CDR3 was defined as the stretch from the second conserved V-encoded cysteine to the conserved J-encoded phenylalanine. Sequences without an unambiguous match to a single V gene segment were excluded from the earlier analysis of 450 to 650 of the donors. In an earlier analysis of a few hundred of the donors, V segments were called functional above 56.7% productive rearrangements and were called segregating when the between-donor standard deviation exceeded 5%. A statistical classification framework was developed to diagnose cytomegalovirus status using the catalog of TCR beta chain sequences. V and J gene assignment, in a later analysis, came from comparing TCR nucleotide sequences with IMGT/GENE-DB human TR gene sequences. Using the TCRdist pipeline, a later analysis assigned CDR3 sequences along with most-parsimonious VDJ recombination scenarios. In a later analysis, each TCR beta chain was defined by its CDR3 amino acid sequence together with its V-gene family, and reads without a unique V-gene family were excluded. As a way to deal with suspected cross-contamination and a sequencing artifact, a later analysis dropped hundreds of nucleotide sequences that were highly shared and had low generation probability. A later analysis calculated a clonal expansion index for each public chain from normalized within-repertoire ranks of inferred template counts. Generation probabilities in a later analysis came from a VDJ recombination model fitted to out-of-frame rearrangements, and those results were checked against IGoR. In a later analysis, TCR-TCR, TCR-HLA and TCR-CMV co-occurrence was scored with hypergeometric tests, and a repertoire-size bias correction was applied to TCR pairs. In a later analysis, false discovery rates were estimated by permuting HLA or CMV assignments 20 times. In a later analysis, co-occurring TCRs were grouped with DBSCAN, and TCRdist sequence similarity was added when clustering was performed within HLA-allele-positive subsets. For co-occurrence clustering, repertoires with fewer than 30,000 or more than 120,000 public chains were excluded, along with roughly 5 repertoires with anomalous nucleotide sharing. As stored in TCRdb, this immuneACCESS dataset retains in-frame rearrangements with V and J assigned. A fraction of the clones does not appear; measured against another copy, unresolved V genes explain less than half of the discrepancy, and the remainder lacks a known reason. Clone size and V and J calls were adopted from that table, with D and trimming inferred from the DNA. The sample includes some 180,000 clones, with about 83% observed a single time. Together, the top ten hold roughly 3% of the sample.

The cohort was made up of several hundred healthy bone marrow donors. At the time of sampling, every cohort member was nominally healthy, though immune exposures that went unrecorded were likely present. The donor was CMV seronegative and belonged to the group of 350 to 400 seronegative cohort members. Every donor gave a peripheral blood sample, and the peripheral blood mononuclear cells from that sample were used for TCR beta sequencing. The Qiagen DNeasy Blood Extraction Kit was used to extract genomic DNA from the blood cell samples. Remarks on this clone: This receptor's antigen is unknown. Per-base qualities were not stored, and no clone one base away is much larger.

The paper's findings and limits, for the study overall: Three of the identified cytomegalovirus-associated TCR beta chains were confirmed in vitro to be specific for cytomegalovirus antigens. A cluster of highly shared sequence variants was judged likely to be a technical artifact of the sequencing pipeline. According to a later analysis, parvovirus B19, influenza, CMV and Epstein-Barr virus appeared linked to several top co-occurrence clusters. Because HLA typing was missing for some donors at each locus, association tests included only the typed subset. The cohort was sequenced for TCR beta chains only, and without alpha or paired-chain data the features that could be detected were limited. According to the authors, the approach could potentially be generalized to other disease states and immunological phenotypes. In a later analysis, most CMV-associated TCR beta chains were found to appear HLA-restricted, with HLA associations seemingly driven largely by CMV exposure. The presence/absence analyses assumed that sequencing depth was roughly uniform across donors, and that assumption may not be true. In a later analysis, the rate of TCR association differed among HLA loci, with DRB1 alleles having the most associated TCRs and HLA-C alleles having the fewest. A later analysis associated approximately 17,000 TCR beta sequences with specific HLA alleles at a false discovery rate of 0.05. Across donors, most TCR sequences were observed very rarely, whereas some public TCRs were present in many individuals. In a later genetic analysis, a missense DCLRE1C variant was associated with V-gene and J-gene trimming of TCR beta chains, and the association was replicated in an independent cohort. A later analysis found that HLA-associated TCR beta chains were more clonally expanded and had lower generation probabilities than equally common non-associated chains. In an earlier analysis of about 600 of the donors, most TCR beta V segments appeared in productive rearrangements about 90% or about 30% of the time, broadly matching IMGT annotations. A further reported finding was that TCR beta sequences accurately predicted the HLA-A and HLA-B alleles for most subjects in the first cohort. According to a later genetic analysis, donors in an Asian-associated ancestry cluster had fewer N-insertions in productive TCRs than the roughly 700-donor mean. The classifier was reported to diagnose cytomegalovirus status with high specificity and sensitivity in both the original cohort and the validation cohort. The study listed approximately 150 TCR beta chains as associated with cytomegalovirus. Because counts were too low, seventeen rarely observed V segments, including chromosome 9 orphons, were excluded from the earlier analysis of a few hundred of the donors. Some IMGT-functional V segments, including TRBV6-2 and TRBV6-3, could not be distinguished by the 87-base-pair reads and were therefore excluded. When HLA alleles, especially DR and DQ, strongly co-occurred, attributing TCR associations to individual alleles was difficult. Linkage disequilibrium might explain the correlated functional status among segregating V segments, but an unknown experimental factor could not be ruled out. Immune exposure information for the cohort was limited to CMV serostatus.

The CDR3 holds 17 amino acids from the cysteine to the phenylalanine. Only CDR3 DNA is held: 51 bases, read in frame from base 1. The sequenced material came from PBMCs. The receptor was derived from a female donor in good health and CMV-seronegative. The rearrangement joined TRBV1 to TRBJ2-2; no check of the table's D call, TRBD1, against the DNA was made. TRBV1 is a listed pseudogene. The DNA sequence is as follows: TGCACCAGCGCCCTCGGACAGGGGGTTATGGACACCGGGGAGCTGTTTTTT. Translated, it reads CTSALGQGVMDTGELFF.